One and the same sample provided the 29 T cell receptor beta chains below, sequenced in a study of T cell responses to AZD1222 COVID-19 vaccine. Generated by immunoSEQ multiplex PCR, the TCRdb table keeps only in-frame clones and is missing some. The data show 110,000 to 150,000 clones, over 75% seen once. This sample comprised peripheral blood, obtained on day 0 of AZD1222 vaccination. Receptors were obtained from an adult in good health.

The chain couples TRBV21-1 to TRBJ2-4; the table's D gene call, TRBD1, was not cross checked with the DNA. TRBV21-1 is given as a pseudogene. The CDR3 contains 18 residues. The CDR3 bases are TGTGCCAGCAGCAAAGAGGGGAACAGGGTAGAAGCCAAAAACATTCAGTACTTC. This codes for CASSKEGNRVEAKNIQYF.

This clone was seen a handful of times. This rearrangement joins TRBV9 to TRBJ2-5; no reliable D call. The CDR3 runs 13 residues. Germline CDR1 and CDR2: SGDLS and YYNGEE. The V end lost 4 bases, the J end lost 2 bases, and 9 bases lay between the germline ends. The CDR3 protein is CASSFGQQETQYF. In DNA, the CDR3 is TGTGCCAGCAGCTTCGGGCAGCAAGAGACCCAGTACTTC.

The chain recombines TRBV5-6 with TRBJ2-3; D possibly corresponds to TRBD2 (6 bases). The germline CDR1 and CDR2 sequences are SGHDT and YYEEEE. V gave up 3 bases and J gave up 5 bases, with 13 bases separating them. The CDR3 totals 14 residues. The CDR3 here is CASSSGALGDTQYF. CDR3 DNA: TGTGCCAGCAGCTCGGGAGCCCTCGGAGATACGCAGTATTTT.

V is TRBV14 and J is TRBJ1-2; 10 bases agree with TRBD1. Germline CDR1 and CDR2: SGHDN and FVKESK. Trimming at V came to 4 bases and at J to 4 bases, leaving 12 bases not matched to a gene. CDR3 size: 17 residues. This CDR3 is CASSPLPGTGEGYGYTF. CDR3 DNA: TGTGCCAGCAGCCCACTGCCCGGGACAGGGGAAGGCTATGGCTACACCTTC.

The chain carries TRBV30 and TRBJ1-2; no definite D call. Per germline, CDR1 GTSNPN and CDR2 SVGIG (reference sequence). The CDR3 is 12 amino acids. V lost 0 bases and J lost 8, with 10 bases in between. CDR3 sequence reads: CAWSVPKGGYTF. In DNA form, the CDR3 reads TGTGCCTGGAGTGTACCCAAAGGGGGCTACACCTTC.

The rearrangement uses TRBV29-1 and TRBJ1-2; no clear D. V lost 0 bases to trimming and J lost 7 bases, with 6 bases between them. Germline V lookup: CDR1 SQVTM, CDR2 ANQGSEA. The CDR3 spans 11 residues. The chain's CDR3 is CSVEDLGGYTF. The CDR3 DNA reads as TGCAGCGTTGAAGATCTAGGTGGCTACACCTTC.

V and J are TRBV27 and TRBJ1-2; a weak D match, TRBD1 (6 bases). This CDR3 is 15 amino acids long. The germline gives CDR1 MNHEY, CDR2 SMNVEV (reference sequence). V lost 4 bases, J lost 4 bases, and 16 bases lay in between. CDR3 DNA sequence: TGTGCCAGCAGTTCCGGGACAATTCTGGGCTATGGCTACACCTTC. Its translation: CASSSGTILGYGYTF.

The rearrangement joins TRBV6-5 to TRBJ2-3; D possibly uses TRBD1 or TRBD2 (5 bases each). The germline V and J ends were trimmed by 8 bases and 2 bases, with 11 bases remaining between them. Germline values: CDR1 MNHEY, CDR2 SVGAGI. This CDR3 has 13 amino acids. The CDR3 is CASRGLNTDTQYF. The CDR3 DNA reads TGTGCCAGCCGGGGCCTAAACACAGATACGCAGTATTTT.

V and J are TRBV28 and TRBJ2-7; D might be TRBD1 or TRBD2, each matching 5 bases. V was trimmed by 6 bases and J by 4 bases, leaving 13 bases between them. In germline, CDR1 is MDHEN, CDR2 SYDVKM. CDR3 length: 13 residues. CDR3 nucleotides: TGTGCCAGCAGCCAGGGAGTTCGGTACGAGCAGTACTTC. It codes for CASSQGVRYEQYF. The full variable domain, rest sourced from reference TRBV28 and TRBJ2-7, is DVKVTQSSRYLVKRTGEKVFLECVQDMDHENMFWYRQDPGLGLRLIYFSYDVKMKEKGDIPEGYSVSREKKERFSLILESASTNQTSMYLCASSQGVRYEQYFGPGTRLTVT.

The V gene is TRBV3-1 (or the pseudogene TRBV3-2), the J gene TRBJ1-5; D uncertain. This CDR3 has 16 amino acids. Looked up from germline, CDR1 is LGHDT and CDR2 is YNNKEL (reference sequence). Trimming took off 5 bases at V and 2 bases at J, with 16 bases between the two ends. CDR3 amino acids: CASSAMGRQGNQPQHF. The DNA for the CDR3 is TGTGCCAGCAGCGCCATGGGAAGACAAGGCAATCAGCCCCAGCATTTT.

This chain uses TRBV30 with TRBJ1-1; D call uncertain. The CDR3 runs to 11 residues. CDR1 and CDR2 (germline): GTSNPN, SVGIG (reference sequence). The V end was cut by 7 bases, the J end by 9 bases, with 15 bases between. In nucleotides, the CDR3 is TGTGCCTTCTCGGACGGAGGACAAGCTTTCTTT. Translation gives CAFSDGGQAFF.

This chain links TRBV27 with TRBJ2-1; no definite D call. Looked up from germline, CDR1 is MNHEY and CDR2 is SMNVEV (reference sequence). The CDR3 runs 13 residues. The V gene lost 3 bases and the J gene lost 5 bases, with 8 bases spanning the gap. In DNA form, the CDR3 reads TGTGCCAGCAGTTTCCTGCGGAACAATGAGCAGTTCTTC. Residues: CASSFLRNNEQFF.

J is TRBJ1-6 and V is TRBV6-4; 9 bases agree with TRBD1. The CDR3 runs to 15 residues. From germline, CDR1 is MRHNA and CDR2 SNTAGT. V was pared by 8 bases and J by 1 base, with 3 bases of the junction left unmatched. The CDR3 spells CASRQGVSYNSPLHF. CDR3 nucleotides: TGTGCCAGCCGACAGGGGGTGTCCTATAATTCACCCCTCCACTTT.

The chain uses TRBV5-1 and TRBJ1-1; TRBD1 matches 7 bases. Germline assignment: CDR1 SGHRS and CDR2 YFSETQ. The CDR3 length is 14 residues. V gave up 0 bases and J gave up 1 base; unmatched junction bases: 0. CDR3 loop: CASSLGTGNTEAFF. The DNA of the CDR3 is TGCGCCAGCAGCTTGGGGACAGGGAACACTGAAGCTTTCTTT.

In this sample, this clone turned up once. The chain couples TRBV9 to TRBJ2-7; D not resolved. There are 13 residues in the CDR3. CDR1 SGDLS and CDR2 YYNGEE come from the germline V gene. V lost 4 bases and J 3 bases, leaving 11 bases between the germline ends. This CDR3 is CASSPEQFYEQYF. The DNA for the CDR3 is TGTGCCAGCAGCCCGGAACAGTTCTACGAGCAGTACTTC.

V gene TRBV12-3 or TRBV12-4 combines with J gene TRBJ1-6; D is unresolved. The CDR3 has 13 residues. V lost 3 bases to trimming and J lost 8 bases, with 8 bases between them. CDR3 residues: CASSFTRDSPLHF. CDR3 nucleotides: TGTGCCAGCAGTTTTACGAGGGATTCACCCCTCCACTTT.

The J gene is TRBJ2-1, the V gene TRBV2; D is ambiguous. Germline assignment: CDR1 SNHLY and CDR2 FYNNEI. Trimming cost V 6 bases and J 4 bases, with 10 bases left between them. This CDR3 has 13 amino acids. CDR3 bases: TGTGCCAGCAGACCTAACCCGTACAATGAGCAGTTCTTC. It yields the protein CASRPNPYNEQFF.

The chain recombines TRBV7-9 with TRBJ2-7; 8 bases agree with TRBD1. The CDR3 totals 16 residues. V shed 4 bases and J 3 bases; nucleotides not matched to a gene: 11. In germline, CDR1 is SEHNR, CDR2 FQNEAQ (reference sequence). The CDR3 DNA sequence: TGTGCCAGCAGCTCCGTCGACAGGGGCCTATTCTACGAGCAGTACTTC. It is translated as CASSSVDRGLFYEQYF.

This clone has only one observation. This CDR3 is CAISEPTGQGLSEAFF. The CDR3 DNA reads TGTGCCATCAGTGAGCCAACGGGACAGGGGCTCTCCGAAGCTTTCTTT. The genes are TRBV10-3 and TRBJ1-1; 10 positions agree with TRBD1. Germline CDR1 is ENHRY and CDR2 is SYGVKD. With V trimmed by 2 bases and J by 8 bases, 11 bases remained unmatched. This CDR3 contains 16 residues.

The rearrangement links TRBV6-5 to TRBJ1-2, with D uncertain. Germline V gene data show CDR1 as MNHEY and CDR2 as SVGAGI. Trimming left V 8 bases short and J 7 bases short, with 11 bases between. This CDR3 is built from 11 residues. The CDR3, as DNA: TGTGCCAGCTTGGTTAAGGGTGGCTACACCTTC. Residues: CASLVKGGYTF.

The chain combines TRBV15 with TRBJ1-4, with 8 bases aligning to TRBD1. With 1 base clipped from V and 4 bases from J, the junction kept 2 bases outside the gene matches. The CDR3 consists of 15 residues. The germline V gene has CDR1 LNHNV and CDR2 YYDKDF (reference sequence). The CDR3 coding sequence is TGTGCCACCAGCAGAGGGACAGGGCTTAATGAAAAACTGTTTTTT. Amino acid sequence: CATSRGTGLNEKLFF. Full variable domain (missing parts from reference TRBV15 and TRBJ1-4): DAMVIQNPRYQVTQFGKPVTLSCSQTLNHNVMYWYQQKSSQAPKLLFHYYDKDFNNEADTPDNFQSRRPNTSFCFLDIRSPGLGDTAMYLCATSRGTGLNEKLFFGSGTQLSVL.

This sequence joins TRBV14 and TRBJ1-1, with 8 bases identical to TRBD1. CDR3 length: 18 residues. With 4 bases clipped from V and 3 bases from J, the junction kept 16 bases outside the gene matches. Per germline, CDR1 SGHDN and CDR2 FVKESK. CDR3 nucleotides: TGTGCCAGCAGCCGTAACAACAGGGGGATAGGATCGGACACTGAAGCTTTCTTT. Translating gives CASSRNNRGIGSDTEAFF. Complete variable domain (other parts from reference TRBV14 and TRBJ1-1): EAGVTQFPSHSVIEKGQTVTLRCDPISGHDNLYWYRRVMGKEIKFLLHFVKESKQDESGMPNNRFLAERTGGTYSTLKVQPAELEDSGVYFCASSRNNRGIGSDTEAFFGQGTRLTVV.

The chain carries TRBV5-1 and TRBJ2-3, with 11 bases aligning to TRBD2. Germline-derived CDR1 and CDR2 are SGHRS and YFSETQ. The length of the CDR3 is 16 residues. V was clipped by 0 bases and J by 2 bases; unmatched bases: 2. CDR3 DNA sequence: TGCGCCAGCAGCTTGGGACTAGCGGGGCCCACAGATACGCAGTATTTT. This codes for CASSLGLAGPTDTQYF.

The V gene is TRBV9, the J gene TRBJ2-5; TRBD2 might be the D (5 bases). Germline CDR1 is SGDLS and CDR2 is YYNGEE. Deletions cut 6 bases from V and 4 bases from J, with 16 bases between. The CDR3 consists of 14 residues. The CDR3 nucleotides read TGTGCCAGCACCCCTCGGGGAGTCAGAGAGACCCAGTACTTC. Translation: CASTPRGVRETQYF.

In this sample, this clone turned up once. The rearrangement uses TRBV4-1 and TRBJ2-4, with a possible D match to TRBD2 (6 bases). Germline V lookup: CDR1 MGHRA, CDR2 YSYEKL. V lost 1 base to trimming and J lost 11 bases, with 15 bases between them. The CDR3 runs 14 residues. The chain's CDR3 is CASSQAGRLEFQYF. DNA of the CDR3: TGCGCCAGCAGCCAAGCCGGCAGACTAGAGTTTCAGTACTTC.

This clone was recorded only once. This rearrangement joins TRBV28 to TRBJ2-3, with D unclear. The CDR3 has 11 amino acids. V shed 4 bases and J shed 8 bases, with 7 bases lying between them. Germline CDR1 MDHEN, CDR2 SYDVKM. The CDR3 loop is CASSYYGTQYF. CDR3 coding DNA: TGTGCCAGCAGTTACTACGGTACGCAGTATTTT.

V usage is TRBV6-1 and J usage is TRBJ1-1; D may be TRBD1 (5 bases). CDR1 is MNHNS and CDR2 is SASEGT in the germline V gene. This CDR3 is 16 amino acids long. The V end was cut by 4 bases, the J end by 0 bases, with 15 bases between. CDR3 nucleotides: TGTGCCAGCAGTGGGGTGACAGAAATTATGAACACTGAAGCTTTCTTT. Its translation: CASSGVTEIMNTEAFF.

The chain combines TRBV25-1 with TRBJ1-1, with D hard to call. From germline, CDR1 is MGHDK and CDR2 SYGVNS. The CDR3 spans 13 residues. Trimming left V 1 base short and J 1 base short, with 4 bases between. CDR3 sequence: CASSESENTEAFF. The CDR3 nucleotides are TGTGCCAGCAGTGAATCGGAGAACACTGAAGCTTTCTTT.

The V and J genes are TRBV4-1 and TRBJ1-3; perhaps TRBD1 as D (5 bases). The germline V gene has CDR1 MGHRA and CDR2 YSYEKL. With 4 bases removed from V and 2 bases from J, the gap between germline ends came to 18 bases. This CDR3 is 17 amino acids long. As DNA, the CDR3 is TGCGCCAGCAGCCCCAGCCCTACAGGAGATCCTGGAAACACCATATATTTT. As protein: CASSPSPTGDPGNTIYF.